Each of the 5 T cell receptor beta chains below was sequenced from the same sample in a study of blood T cell repertoires in COVID-19 (dated by TCRdb to the early 2020s). Receptor libraries were prepared by the immunoSEQ multiplex PCR assay. TCRdb carries this immuneACCESS record with in-frame sequences only. Its versions omit some clonotypes, under half of them owing to an unresolved V gene in the studies checked, with the rest unexplained. This sample lists about 340,000 clones; around 88% were detected once. The ten largest account for under 8.5% of the sample. The sample taken for sequencing was peripheral blood. The receptors stem from a woman aged 55-70 years with COVID-19, enrolled during active disease.

This clone was detected many times. The gene calls are TRBV5-6 and TRBJ1-5; D ambiguous. The germline V gene has CDR1 SGHDT and CDR2 YYEEEE. The CDR3 sequence is 15 residues long. V lost 0 bases and J 4 bases, leaving 11 bases between the germline ends. CDR3: CASSLVASLNQPQHF. In DNA, the CDR3 is TGTGCCAGCAGCTTGGTGGCCAGTTTAAATCAGCCCCAGCATTTT.

The gene calls are TRBV18 and TRBJ2-3; the D gene is possibly TRBD2 (6 bases). CDR3 length equals 14 residues. CDR1 is KGHSH and CDR2 is LQKENI in the germline V gene. Trimming left V 6 bases short and J 2 bases short, with 12 bases between. This chain's CDR3 is CASSRRGDTDTQYF. The CDR3 DNA sequence: TGTGCCAGCTCCCGGCGGGGCGACACAGATACGCAGTATTTT.

The chain links TRBV27 to TRBJ1-4; 7 nucleotides line up with TRBD1. CDR3 length equals 14 residues. V was clipped by 5 bases and J by 0 bases; unmatched bases: 0. CDR1 and CDR2 (germline): MNHEY, SMNVEV (reference sequence). The CDR3 is CASSGTATNEKLFF. The CDR3 DNA reads as TGTGCCAGCAGTGGGACAGCAACTAATGAAAAACTGTTTTTT.

The V gene is TRBV13, the J gene TRBJ2-1; 8 bases are shared with TRBD2. CDR1 and CDR2 from the germline V gene are PRHDT and FYEKMQ (reference sequence). CDR3 size: 16 residues. Trimming at V came to 1 base and at J to 8 bases, leaving 10 bases not matched to a gene. CDR3 residues: CASSLELGGGPHEQFF. The CDR3, as DNA: TGTGCCAGCAGCTTAGAATTGGGCGGGGGGCCCCATGAGCAGTTCTTC.

This chain connects TRBV4-1 to TRBJ1-1; D remains ambiguous. The CDR3 has 15 amino acids. CDR1 is MGHRA and CDR2 is YSYEKL in the germline V gene. V lost 5 bases and J 3 bases, leaving 16 bases between the germline ends. CDR3 in DNA: TGCGCCAGCAGCGGTTCGTGGAGAGAGCACACTGAAGCTTTCTTT. Protein: CASSGSWREHTEAFF.